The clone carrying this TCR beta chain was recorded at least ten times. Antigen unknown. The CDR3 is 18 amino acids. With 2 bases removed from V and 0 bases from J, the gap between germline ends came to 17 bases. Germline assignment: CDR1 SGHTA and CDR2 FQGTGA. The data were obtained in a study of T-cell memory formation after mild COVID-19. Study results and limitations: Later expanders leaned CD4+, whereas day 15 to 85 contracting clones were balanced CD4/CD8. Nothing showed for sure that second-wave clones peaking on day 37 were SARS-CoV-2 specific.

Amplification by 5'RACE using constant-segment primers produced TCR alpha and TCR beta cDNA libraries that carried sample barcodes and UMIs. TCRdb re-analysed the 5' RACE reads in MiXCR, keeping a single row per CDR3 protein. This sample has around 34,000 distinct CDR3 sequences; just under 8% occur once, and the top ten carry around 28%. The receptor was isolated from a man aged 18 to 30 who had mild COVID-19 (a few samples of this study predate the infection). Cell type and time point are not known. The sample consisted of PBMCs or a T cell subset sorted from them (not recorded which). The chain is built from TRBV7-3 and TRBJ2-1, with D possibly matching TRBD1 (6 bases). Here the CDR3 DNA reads TGTGCCAGCAGCTTACGTGGGGTGAAACAGGGCTCCTACAATGAGCAGTTCTTC. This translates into CASSLRGVKQGSYNEQFF.